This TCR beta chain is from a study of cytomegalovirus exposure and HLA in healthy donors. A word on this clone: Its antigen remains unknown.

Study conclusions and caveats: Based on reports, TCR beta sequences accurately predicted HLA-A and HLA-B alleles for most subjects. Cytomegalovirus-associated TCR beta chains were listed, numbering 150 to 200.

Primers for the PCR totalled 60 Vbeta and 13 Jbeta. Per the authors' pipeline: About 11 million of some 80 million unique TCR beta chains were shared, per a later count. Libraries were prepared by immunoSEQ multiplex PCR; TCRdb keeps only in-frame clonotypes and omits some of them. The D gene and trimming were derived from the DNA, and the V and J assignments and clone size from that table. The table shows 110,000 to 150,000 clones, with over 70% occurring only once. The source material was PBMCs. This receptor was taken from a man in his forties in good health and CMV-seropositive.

The CDR3 DNA follows: TGTGCCAGCAGCCAAGGTGGGACAGCTTATAATTCACCCCTCCACTTT. Protein: CASSQGGTAYNSPLHF. This chain joins TRBV14 and TRBJ1-6; 7 positions match TRBD1. J was trimmed by 4 bases and V by 1 base; bases with no gene match: 4. There are 16 residues in the CDR3. Germline CDR1 SGHDN, CDR2 FVKESK.